This TCR beta chain was found in a study of T cells in Graves' hyperthyroidism and ophthalmopathy. As for the study in general: Peripheral blood was taken when the disease was first diagnosed, before any treatment began.

V was clipped by 5 bases and J by 0 bases, with 10 bases between them. Germline CDR1 reads PRHDT; CDR2 reads FYEKMQ (reference sequence). The CDR3 has 14 residues. There are many counts of this clonotype. Its antigen is currently unknown. Notes on the study in general: It was a median around 6 months before onset that the model predicted ophthalmopathy. Blood shared most expanded thyroid clonotypes above 0.001.

Amplification yielded TCR beta CDR3 regions, with RNA transcripts as the source. When the TCR CDR3 underwent first-round RT-PCR, the HTBI primer set was used. MiXCR was run by TCRdb on the multiplex PCR reads, yielding one entry per CDR3 protein. Among 500,000 to 600,000 distinct CDR3 sequences listed, about 20% were seen once. The chain uses TRBV13 and TRBJ2-5; TRBD2 is a possible D gene (6 bases). The TCR comes from a man aged 35-49 years with Graves' ophthalmopathy. The specimen was blood. In DNA, the CDR3 is TGTGCCAGCAGCCTTCGGGACTACCAAGAGACCCAGTACTTC. It is translated as CASSLRDYQETQYF. Based on the CDR3 plus reference TRBV13 and TRBJ2-5, the full variable domain is AAGVIQSPRHLIKEKRETATLKCYPIPRHDTVYWYQQGPGQDPQFLISFYEKMQSDKGSIPDRFSAQQFSDYHSELNMSSLELGDSALYFCASSLRDYQETQYFGPGTRLLVL.